This TCR beta chain was sequenced in a study of Ad26.COV2.S vaccination and SARS-CoV-2 variants. Study outcomes and limitations: Substantial post-vaccination breadth of spike-specific CD8+ and CD4+ T cell responses was reported.

Of note for this clone: Its antigen remains unidentified.

The V segment lost 6 bases and the J segment 6 bases; nucleotides outside the gene matches: 8. This CDR3 has 15 residues. The germline gives CDR1 MNHEY, CDR2 SVGAGI. Treatment specified: around 19 received Ad26.COV2.S at low or high dose, single or two shots; several received placebo; per-sample allocation not given. Vaccine and placebo recipients were sampled on day 63 after the first injection. Generated by immunoSEQ multiplex PCR, the TCRdb table keeps only in-frame clones and is missing some. This table has about 350,000 clones, 85% to 90% appearing once. The chain joins TRBV6-5 to TRBJ1-2, with 12 nucleotides matching TRBD1. Source: peripheral blood, taken in a trial of Ad26.COV2.S vaccine versus placebo. The receptor's source is a person aged 18-60 years who received the Ad26.COV2.S COVID-19 vaccine or a placebo. This CDR3 reads CASRPGTGGRDGYTF. CDR3 nucleotides: TGTGCCAGCAGACCCGGGACAGGGGGCCGGGATGGCTACACCTTC.